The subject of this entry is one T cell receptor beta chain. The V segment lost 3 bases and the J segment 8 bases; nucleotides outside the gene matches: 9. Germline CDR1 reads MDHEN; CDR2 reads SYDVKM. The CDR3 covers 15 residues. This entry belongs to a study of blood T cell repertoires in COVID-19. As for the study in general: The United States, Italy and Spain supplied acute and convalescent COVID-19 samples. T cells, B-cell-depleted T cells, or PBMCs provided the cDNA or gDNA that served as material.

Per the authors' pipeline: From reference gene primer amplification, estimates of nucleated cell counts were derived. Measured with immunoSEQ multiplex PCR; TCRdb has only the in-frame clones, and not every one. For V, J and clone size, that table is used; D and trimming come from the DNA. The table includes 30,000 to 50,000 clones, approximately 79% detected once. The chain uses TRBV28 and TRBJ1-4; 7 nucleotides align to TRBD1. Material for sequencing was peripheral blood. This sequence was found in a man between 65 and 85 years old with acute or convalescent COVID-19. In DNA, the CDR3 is TGTGCCAGCAGTTTGTGGGGCAGGGGGAAGGAAAAACTGTTTTTT. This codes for CASSLWGRGKEKLFF.